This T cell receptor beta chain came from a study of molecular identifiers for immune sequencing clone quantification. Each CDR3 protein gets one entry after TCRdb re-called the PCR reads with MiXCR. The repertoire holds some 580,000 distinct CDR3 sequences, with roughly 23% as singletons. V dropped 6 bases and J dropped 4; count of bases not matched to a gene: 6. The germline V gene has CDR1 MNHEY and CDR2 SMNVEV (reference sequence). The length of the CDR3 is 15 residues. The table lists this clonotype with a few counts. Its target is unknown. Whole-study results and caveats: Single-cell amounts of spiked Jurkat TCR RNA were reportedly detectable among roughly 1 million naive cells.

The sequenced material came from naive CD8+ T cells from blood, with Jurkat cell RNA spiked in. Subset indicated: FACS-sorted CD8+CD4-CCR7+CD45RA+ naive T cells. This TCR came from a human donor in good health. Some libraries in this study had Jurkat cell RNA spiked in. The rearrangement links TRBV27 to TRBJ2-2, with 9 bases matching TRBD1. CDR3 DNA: TGTGCCAGCAGGCACGGGACAGGGACCACCGGGGAGCTGTTTTTT. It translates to CASRHGTGTTGELFF.